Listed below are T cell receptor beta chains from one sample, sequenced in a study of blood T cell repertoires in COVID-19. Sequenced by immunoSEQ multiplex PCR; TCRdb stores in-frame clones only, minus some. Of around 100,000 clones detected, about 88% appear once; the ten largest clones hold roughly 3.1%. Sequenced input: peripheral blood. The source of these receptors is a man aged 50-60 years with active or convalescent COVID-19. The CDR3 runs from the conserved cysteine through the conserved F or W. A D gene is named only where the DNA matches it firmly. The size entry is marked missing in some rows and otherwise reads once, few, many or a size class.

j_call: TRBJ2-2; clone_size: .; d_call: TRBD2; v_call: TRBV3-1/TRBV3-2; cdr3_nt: TGTGCCAGCCTGAACGGGGGGGCCGGCACCGGGGAGCTGTTTTTT; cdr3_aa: CASLNGGAGTGELFF
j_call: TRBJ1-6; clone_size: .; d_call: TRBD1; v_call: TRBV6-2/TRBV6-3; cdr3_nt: TGTGCCAGCAGTATGGACAGGGGGCACCTCCACTTT; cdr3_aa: CASSMDRGHLHF
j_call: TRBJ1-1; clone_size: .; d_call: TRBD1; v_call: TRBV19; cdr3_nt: TGTGCCAGTAGTAGGGGGACAGGGTTAGGGGACACTGAAGCTTTCTTT; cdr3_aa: CASSRGTGLGDTEAFF
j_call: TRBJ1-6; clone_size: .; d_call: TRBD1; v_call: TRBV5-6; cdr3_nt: TGTGCCAGCAGCTTGGCGTCAGGGGGCGGCAGTTCACCCCTCCACTTT; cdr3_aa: CASSLASGGGSSPLHF
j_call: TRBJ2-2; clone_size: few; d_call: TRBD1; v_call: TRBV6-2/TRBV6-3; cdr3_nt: TGTGCCAGCAGCCACGGACAGGGTTGGGCCGGGGAGCTGTTTTTT; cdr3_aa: CASSHGQGWAGELFF
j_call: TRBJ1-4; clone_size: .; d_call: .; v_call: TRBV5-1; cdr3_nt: TGCGCCAGCAGCTTGGCACCCACAGGGATTGGAAAACTGTTTTTT; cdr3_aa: CASSLAPTGIGKLFF
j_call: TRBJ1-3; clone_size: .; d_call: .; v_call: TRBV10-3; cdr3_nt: TGTGCCATCAGTGAGTTCGGCTCTGGAAACACCATATATTTT; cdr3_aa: CAISEFGSGNTIYF
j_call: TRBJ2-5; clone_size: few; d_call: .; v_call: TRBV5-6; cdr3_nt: TGTGCCAGCAGCTTGGCGGCGGACTACCAAGAGACCCAGTACTTC; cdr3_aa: CASSLAADYQETQYF
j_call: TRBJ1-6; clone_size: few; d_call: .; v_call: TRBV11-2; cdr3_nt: TGTGCCAGCAGCTCCCGGGGAAACCATTCACCCCTCCACTTT; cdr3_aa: CASSSRGNHSPLHF
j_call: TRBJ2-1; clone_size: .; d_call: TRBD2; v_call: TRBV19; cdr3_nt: TGTGCCAGTAGTATGGTTAGCGGGGCAGGGAATGAGCAGTTCTTC; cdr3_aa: CASSMVSGAGNEQFF
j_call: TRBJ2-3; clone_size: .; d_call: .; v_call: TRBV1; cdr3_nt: TGCACCAGCAGCCAAGATCGAGAGGTGACCACAGATACGCAGTATTTT; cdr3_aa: CTSSQDREVTTDTQYF
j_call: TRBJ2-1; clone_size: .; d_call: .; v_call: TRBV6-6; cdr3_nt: TGTGCCAGCAGGCCGAACAGGGTTGAGCAGTTCTTC; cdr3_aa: CASRPNRVEQFF
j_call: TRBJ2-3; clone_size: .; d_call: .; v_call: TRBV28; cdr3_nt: TGTGCCAGCAGTCCCTCTCTAGGTGGGGGCCCAGATACGCAGTATTTT; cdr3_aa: CASSPSLGGGPDTQYF
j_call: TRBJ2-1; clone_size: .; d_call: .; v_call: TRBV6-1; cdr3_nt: TGTGCCAGCAGTGAAACGGGAAGTGAGCAGTTCTTC; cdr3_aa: CASSETGSEQFF
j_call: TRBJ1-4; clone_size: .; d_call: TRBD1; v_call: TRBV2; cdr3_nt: TGTGCCAGCAGTGCCAGGACAGGGGGCGAAAAACTGTTTTTT; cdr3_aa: CASSARTGGEKLFF
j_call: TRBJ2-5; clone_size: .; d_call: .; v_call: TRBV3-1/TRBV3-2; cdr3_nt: TGTGCCAGCATCTTCCAGGGGGGAGAGACCCAGTACTTC; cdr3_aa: CASIFQGGETQYF
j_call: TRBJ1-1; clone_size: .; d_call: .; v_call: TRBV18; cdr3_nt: TGTGCCAGCTCACCGGGTGCAGGCAACACTGAAGCTTTCTTT; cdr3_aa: CASSPGAGNTEAFF
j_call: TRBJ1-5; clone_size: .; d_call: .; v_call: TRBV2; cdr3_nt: TGTGCCAGCAGGAAGGGGTCTGAACAGCCCCAGCATTTT; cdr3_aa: CASRKGSEQPQHF
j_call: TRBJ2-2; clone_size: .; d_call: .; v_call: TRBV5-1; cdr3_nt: TGCGCCAGCAGCTTATCAGGGGTCACCGGGGAGCTGTTTTTT; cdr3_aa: CASSLSGVTGELFF
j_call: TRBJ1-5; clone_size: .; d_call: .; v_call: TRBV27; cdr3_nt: TGTGCCAGCAGTTTATCCTACAGGGCTTCCCTCGGGGCCCAGCATTTT; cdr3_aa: CASSLSYRASLGAQHF
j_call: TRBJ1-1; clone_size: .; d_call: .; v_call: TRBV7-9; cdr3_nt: TGTGCCAGCAGCTTATGGCCAGAACAAAACACTGAAGCTTTCTTT; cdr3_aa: CASSLWPEQNTEAFF
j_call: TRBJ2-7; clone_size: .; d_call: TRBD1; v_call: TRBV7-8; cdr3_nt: TGTGCCAGCAGCTCTCGGACAGGGAACTACGAGCAGTACTTC; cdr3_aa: CASSSRTGNYEQYF
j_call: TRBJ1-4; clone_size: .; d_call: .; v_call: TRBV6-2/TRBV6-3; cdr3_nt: TGTGCCAGCAGCGGAGGAAAACTGTTTTTT; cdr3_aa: CASSGGKLFF
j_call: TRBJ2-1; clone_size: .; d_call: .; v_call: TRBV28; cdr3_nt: TGTGCCAGCAGTGCCACATACAGGGATTCTGAGCAGTTCTTC; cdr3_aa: CASSATYRDSEQFF
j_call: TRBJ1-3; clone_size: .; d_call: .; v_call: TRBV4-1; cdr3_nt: TGCGCCAGCAGCCAAGTGGAGAGCTCTGGAAACACCATATATTTT; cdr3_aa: CASSQVESSGNTIYF
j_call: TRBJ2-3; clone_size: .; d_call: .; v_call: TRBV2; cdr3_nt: TGTGCCAGCAGTGAAGGCGGGGTCCGGGGAGATACGCAGTATTTT; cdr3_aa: CASSEGGVRGDTQYF
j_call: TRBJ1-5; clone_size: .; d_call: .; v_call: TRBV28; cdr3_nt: TGTGCCAGCGGGTCAGGGTCCCAGCCCCAGCATTTT; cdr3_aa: CASGSGSQPQHF
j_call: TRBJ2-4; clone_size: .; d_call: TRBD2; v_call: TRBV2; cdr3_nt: TGTGCCAGCAGCCCTCTGACTAGCGGCAAAAACATTCAGTACTTC; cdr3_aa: CASSPLTSGKNIQYF
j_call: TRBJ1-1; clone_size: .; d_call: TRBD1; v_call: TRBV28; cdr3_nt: TGTGCCATACAGGGGAGCACTGAAGCTTTCTTT; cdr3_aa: CAIQGSTEAFF
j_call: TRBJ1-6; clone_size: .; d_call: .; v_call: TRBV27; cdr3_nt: TGTGCCAGCAAGCGGCCAGATAATTCACCCCTCCACTTT; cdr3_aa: CASKRPDNSPLHF
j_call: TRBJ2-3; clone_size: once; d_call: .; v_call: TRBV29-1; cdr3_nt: TGCAGCGTTGAAGATGGGGCAGGGTCAGATACGCAGTATTTT; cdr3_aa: CSVEDGAGSDTQYF
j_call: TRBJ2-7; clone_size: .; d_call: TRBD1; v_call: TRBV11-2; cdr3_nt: TGTGCCCGTACAGGGGGTGAGCAGTACTTC; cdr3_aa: CARTGGEQYF
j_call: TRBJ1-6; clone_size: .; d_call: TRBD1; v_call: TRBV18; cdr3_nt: TGTGCCAGCTCACCGGAACAGGGGAATTCACCCCTCCACTTT; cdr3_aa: CASSPEQGNSPLHF
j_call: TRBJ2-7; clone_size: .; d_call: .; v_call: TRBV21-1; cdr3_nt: TGTGCCAGCAGCACCCATTGGAGGGGCAGGAGCTCCTACGAGCAGTACTTC; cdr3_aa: CASSTHWRGRSSYEQYF
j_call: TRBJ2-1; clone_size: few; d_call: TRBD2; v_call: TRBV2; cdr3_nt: TGTGCCAGCAGTGAGGGGGGACTAGCGGTCGGTGAGCAGTTCTTC; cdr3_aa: CASSEGGLAVGEQFF
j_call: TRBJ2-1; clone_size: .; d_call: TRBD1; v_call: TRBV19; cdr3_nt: TGTGCCACTTGGACAGGGCTCTCCTACAATGAGCAGTTCTTC; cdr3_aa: CATWTGLSYNEQFF
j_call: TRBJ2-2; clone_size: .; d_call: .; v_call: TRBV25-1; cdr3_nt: TGTGCCAGCAGTCGAGAGGGGAACACCGGGGAGCTGTTTTTT; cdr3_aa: CASSREGNTGELFF
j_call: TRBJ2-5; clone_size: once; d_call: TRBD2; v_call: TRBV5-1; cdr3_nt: TGCGCCAGCAGCTTGGCGGGGCGGGGGGGCTTGGAGACCCAGTACTTC; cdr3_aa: CASSLAGRGGLETQYF
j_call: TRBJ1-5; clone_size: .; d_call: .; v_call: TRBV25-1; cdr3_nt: TGTGCCAGCAGTGACACAGGTAGCAATCAGCCCCAGCATTTT; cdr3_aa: CASSDTGSNQPQHF
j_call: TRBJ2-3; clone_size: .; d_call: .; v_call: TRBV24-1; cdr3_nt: TGTGCCACCAGTGAGGCGGGAAACACAGATACGCAGTATTTT; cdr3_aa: CATSEAGNTDTQYF
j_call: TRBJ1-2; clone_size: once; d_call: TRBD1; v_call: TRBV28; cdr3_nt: TGTGCCAGCAGTTTCTCCGGGACAGGGGGCAATGGCTACACCTTC; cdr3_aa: CASSFSGTGGNGYTF
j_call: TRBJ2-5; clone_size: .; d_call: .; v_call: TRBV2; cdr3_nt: TGTGCCAGCAGTAACCGGGAGACCCAGTACTTC; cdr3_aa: CASSNRETQYF
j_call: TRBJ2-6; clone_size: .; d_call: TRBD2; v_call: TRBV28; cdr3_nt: TGTGCCAGCTGTAGCGGGGCTGGGGCCAACGTCCTGACTTTC; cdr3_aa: CASCSGAGANVLTF
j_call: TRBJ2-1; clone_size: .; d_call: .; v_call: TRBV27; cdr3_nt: TGTGCCAGCAGTTTACGACAGACCGGGAATGAGCAGTTCTTC; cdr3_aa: CASSLRQTGNEQFF
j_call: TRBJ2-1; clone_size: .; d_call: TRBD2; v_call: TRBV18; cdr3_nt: TGTGCCAGCTCACCACCGGGACTAGCGGGGGAGGAGCAGTTCTTC; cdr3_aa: CASSPPGLAGEEQFF
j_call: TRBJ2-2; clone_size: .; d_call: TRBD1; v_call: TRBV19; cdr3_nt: TGTGCCAGTAGTCGACAGGGGGCCACCGGGGAGCTGTTTTTT; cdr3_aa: CASSRQGATGELFF
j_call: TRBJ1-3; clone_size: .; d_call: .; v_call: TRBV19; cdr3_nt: TGTGCCAGTAGTAAAACAGCTCTTTCTGGAAACACCATATATTTT; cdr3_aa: CASSKTALSGNTIYF
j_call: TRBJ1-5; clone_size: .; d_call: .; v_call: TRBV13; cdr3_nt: TGTGCCAGCAGCTTTTATCGCAATCAGCCCCAGCATTTT; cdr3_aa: CASSFYRNQPQHF
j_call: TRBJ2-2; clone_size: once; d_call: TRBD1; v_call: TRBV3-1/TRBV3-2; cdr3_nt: TGTGCCAGCAGCGGGACAGGGGGGATGAACACCGGGGAGCTGTTTTTT; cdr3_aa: CASSGTGGMNTGELFF
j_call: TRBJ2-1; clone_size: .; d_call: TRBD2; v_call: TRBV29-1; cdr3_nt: TGCAGCGTTACTAGCGGGGAGAGCTCCTACAATGAGCAGTTCTTC; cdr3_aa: CSVTSGESSYNEQFF
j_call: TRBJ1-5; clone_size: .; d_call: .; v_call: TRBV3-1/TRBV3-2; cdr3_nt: TGTGCCAGCAGCCAAGACCCTGGCCAGCCCCAGCATTTT; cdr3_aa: CASSQDPGQPQHF
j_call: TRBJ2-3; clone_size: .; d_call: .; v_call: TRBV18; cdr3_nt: TGTGCCAGCTCACCAGACGGGGGCACAGATACGCAGTATTTT; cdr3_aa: CASSPDGGTDTQYF
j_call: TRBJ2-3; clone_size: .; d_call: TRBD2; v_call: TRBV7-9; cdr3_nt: TGTGCCAGCAGCCCATCGGGGCGGGGGGGCACAGATACGCAGTATTTT; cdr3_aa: CASSPSGRGGTDTQYF